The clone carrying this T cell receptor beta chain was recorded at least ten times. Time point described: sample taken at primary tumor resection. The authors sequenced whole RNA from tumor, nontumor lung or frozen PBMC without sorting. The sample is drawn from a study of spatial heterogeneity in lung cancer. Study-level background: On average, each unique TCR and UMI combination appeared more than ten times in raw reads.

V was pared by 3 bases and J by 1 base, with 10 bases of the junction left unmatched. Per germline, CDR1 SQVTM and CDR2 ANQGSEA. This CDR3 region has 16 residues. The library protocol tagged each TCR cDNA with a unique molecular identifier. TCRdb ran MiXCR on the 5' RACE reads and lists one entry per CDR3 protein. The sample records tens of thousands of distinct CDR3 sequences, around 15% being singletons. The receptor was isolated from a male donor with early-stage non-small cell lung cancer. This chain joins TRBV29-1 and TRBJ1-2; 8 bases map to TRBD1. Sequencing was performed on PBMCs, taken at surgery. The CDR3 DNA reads TGCAGCGTTGACGTCCAGAGGACAGGGCTTAACTATGGCTACACCTTC. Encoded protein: CSVDVQRTGLNYGYTF.